One and the same sample provided the 20 T cell receptor beta chains below, sequenced in a study of T cells in women clearing cervical HPV infection. Assay: immunoSEQ multiplex PCR; the TCRdb copy retains only in-frame clones and omits some. The listing contains fewer than 35,000 clones. Input material: blood buffy coat. These receptors came from a woman aged 18 to 75 with a cervical HPV16 infection that either progressed to CIN3+ or cleared (not recorded which).

As concerns this clone: With the read ending 3 residues before the CDR3 end, the germline J gene is used to fill in that end. The chain combines TRBV18 with TRBJ2-7; possibly TRBD2 for D (6 bases). CDR3 length equals 14 residues. From germline, CDR1 is KGHSH and CDR2 LQKENI. V lost 0 bases to trimming and J lost 5 bases, with 11 bases between them. The CDR3 here is CASSPPAGRNEQYF. The part of the CDR3 DNA that was read is TGTGCCAGCTCACCACCGGCAGGGAGGAACGAG. Full variable domain (remainder filled in from reference TRBV18 and TRBJ2-7): NAGVMQNPRHLVRRRGQEARLRCSPMKGHSHVYWYRQLPEEGLKFMVYLQKENIIDESGMPKERFSAEFPKEGPSILRIQQVVRGDSAAYFCASSPPAGRNEQYFGPGTRLTVT.

With regard to this clone: The observed sequence ends 3 residues before the CDR3 terminus, with the missing tail filled in from the germline J gene. The chain joins TRBV20-1 to TRBJ2-4; the match to TRBD2 covers 8 bases. This CDR3 is built from 15 residues. Germline V lookup: CDR1 DFQATT, CDR2 SNEGSKA (reference sequence). The DNA read from the CDR3 is TGCAGTGCTAGCAGGACCGCGGGGGGCCAAGAGACT. Translation: CSASRTAGGQET. The entire CDR3 sequence reads CSASRTAGGQETQYF.

Regarding this clone: The observed sequence ends 3 residues before the CDR3 terminus, with the missing tail filled in from the germline J gene. This sequence joins TRBV30 and TRBJ1-1, with 9 positions matching TRBD1. Germline V gene sequence: CDR1 GTSNPN, CDR2 SVGIG (reference sequence). This CDR3 spans 12 amino acids. The CDR3 is CAWSVGQGAAFF. The CDR3 bases that were read are TGTGCCTGGAGTGTGGGACAGGGTGCG.

Concerning this clone itself: The read halts 3 residues ahead of the CDR3 end, with the missing end drawn from the germline J gene. The rearrangement links TRBV19 to TRBJ2-3, with TRBD2 matching 9 bases. Germline trimming cut 5 bases from V and 1 base from J; bases unmatched to any gene: 4. Germline V CDR1 and CDR2: LNHDA, SQIVND (reference sequence). This CDR3 spans 15 amino acids. The CDR3 sequence: CASSPSGVGTDTQYF. The CDR3 bases that were read are TGTGCCAGTAGTCCTAGCGGGGTGGGCACAGATACG.

In regard to this clone: The CDR3 end lies 3 residues beyond the end of the read and is filled in from the germline J gene. The V and J genes are TRBV20-1 and TRBJ1-2, with TRBD1 as a possible D gene (6 bases). The CDR3 has 11 amino acids. CDR1 and CDR2 from the germline V gene are DFQATT and SNEGSKA (reference sequence). V was clipped by 6 bases and J by 5 bases, with 10 bases between them. The part of the CDR3 DNA that was read is TGCAGTGCGAACAGGGATTATGGC. Protein product: CSANRDYG. The entire CDR3 protein is CSANRDYGYTF.

This clone is called medium-sized (0.01 to 0.1%) based on its frequency. The CDR3 goes on 3 residues after the read ends, and that part is filled in from the germline J gene. V is TRBV14 and J is TRBJ2-5; D is ambiguous. There are 15 residues in the CDR3. The ends were cut back, 0 bases at V and 3 bases at J, with 11 bases in the middle. From germline, CDR1 is SGHDN and CDR2 FVKESK. CDR3 loop: CASSQERDNKETQYF. The sequenced CDR3 bases are TGTGCCAGCAGCCAAGAACGAGACAACAAAGAGACC.

With respect to this clone: The read is 3 residues too short to cover the CDR3 end, so that end is filled in from the germline J gene. The chain has TRBV6-1 and TRBJ1-2; the D gene is possibly TRBD1 (6 bases). This CDR3 region has 15 residues. Per the germline V gene, CDR1 is MNHNS and CDR2 is SASEGT. This CDR3 is CASSEGGQYGQPYTF. The CDR3 DNA, read in part, is TGTGCCAGCAGTGAAGGGGGACAATATGGTCAGCCC.

As regards this clone: The sequenced fragment ends 3 residues before the CDR3 boundary, so the rest is inferred from the germline J gene. Different DNA sequences within this sample yield the same CDR3. V and J are TRBV7-9 and TRBJ1-2; no clear D gene. This CDR3 region has 12 residues. Germline loops: CDR1 SEHNR, CDR2 FQNEAQ (reference sequence). CDR3 in amino acids: CASSLVGSLYTF. The CDR3 DNA, read in part, is TGTGCCAGCAGCTTAGTCGGGTCCCTT.

Note on this clone: The read finishes 3 residues shy of the CDR3 end, and the germline J gene is used to complete it. The chain uses TRBV9 and TRBJ2-5; 13 bases agree with TRBD2. Losses at the gene ends were 0 bases for V and 2 bases for J; bases not matched to a gene: 13. The CDR3 sequence is 20 residues long. Germline loops: CDR1 SGDLS, CDR2 YYNGEE. CDR3 protein: CASSVGGLAGAPIGQETQYF. The sequenced part of the CDR3 DNA is TGTGCCAGCAGCGTAGGAGGACTAGCGGGGGCCCCCATAGGACAAGAGACC.

In regard to this clone: The read ends 3 residues early relative to the CDR3; the germline J gene fills the gap. This sequence joins TRBV2 and TRBJ2-1, with TRBD2 identical over 13 bases. Germline V gene sequence: CDR1 SNHLY, CDR2 FYNNEI. V trimming: 6 bases; J trimming: 2 bases; junction bases outside the gene matches: 7. The CDR3 extends over 17 amino acids. The CDR3 protein is CASRAAGLAGTYNEQFF. The CDR3 bases that were read are TGTGCCAGCAGGGCCGCGGGACTAGCGGGGACCTACAATGAG.

As for this clone: The read terminates 3 residues before the CDR3 end, so the remaining end is supplied by the germline J gene. The sample holds other DNA sequences that translate to the same CDR3. The chain uses TRBV7-6 and TRBJ2-7, with D possibly being TRBD1 (6 bases). Germline V CDR1 and CDR2: SGHVS, FNYEAQ. The CDR3 has 14 amino acids. V was clipped by 5 bases and J by 4 bases, with 15 bases between them. CDR3 in amino acids: CASSRRTDSYEQYF. The CDR3 bases that were read are TGTGCCAGCAGCCGCCGGACAGACTCATACGAG.

A word on this clone: The read falls 3 residues short of the CDR3 end, and the missing part is taken from the germline J gene. This chain uses TRBV20-1 with TRBJ2-4; unclear D gene. Germline assignment: CDR1 DFQATT and CDR2 SNEGSKA (reference sequence). This CDR3 has 14 residues. Incomplete CDR3 DNA: TGCAGTGCTACCGGAAGAACAGATCTCTATGGT. It encodes CSATGRTDLYG. The CDR3 as a whole reads CSATGRTDLYGQYF.

This clone ranks as medium-sized (0.01 to 0.1%) in terms of frequency. With the read ending 3 residues before the CDR3 end, the germline J gene is used to fill in that end. This chain joins TRBV20-1 and TRBJ2-2; 8 bases agree with TRBD2. Trimming took 6 bases from V and 0 from J; bases not matched to a gene: 15. This CDR3 is built from 18 residues. Germline V CDR1 and CDR2: DFQATT, SNEGSKA (reference sequence). CDR3 DNA (partial): TGCAGTGCCGCTAGAGATGGCCAGGGACTAGCGAACACCGGGGAG. Protein product: CSAARDGQGLANTGE. The full-length CDR3 reads as CSAARDGQGLANTGELFF.

Details on this clone: Sequencing ends 3 residues short of the CDR3 end; the germline J gene provides the rest. The chain links TRBV7-9 to TRBJ1-5, with D uncertain. From germline, CDR1 is SEHNR and CDR2 FQNEAQ (reference sequence). There are 14 residues in the CDR3. V shed 4 bases and J shed 2 bases, with 9 bases lying between them. Partial CDR3 DNA: TGTGCCAGCAGCTCCTTACAAGGCAATCAGCCC. Translating it yields CASSSLQGNQP. The complete CDR3 reads CASSSLQGNQPQHF.

A remark on this clone: The sequence runs out 3 residues before the end of the CDR3; the remainder is reconstructed from the germline J gene. This sequence joins TRBV30 and TRBJ1-4; D not resolved. Germline V gives CDR1 GTSNPN, CDR2 SVGIG (reference sequence). The CDR3 is 21 amino acids. The part of the CDR3 DNA that was read is TGTGCCTGGAGTGTAGGTTCGGGCGCATTTTTCACTAGCTCCTATAATTCACCA. Translation gives CAWSVGSGAFFTSSYNSP. The whole CDR3 protein is CAWSVGSGAFFTSSYNSPLFF.

To note about this clone: A junction boundary mismatches the germline segment, possibly from a read error. The read ends 3 residues before the CDR3 terminus; that terminus is restored from the germline J gene. The chain recombines TRBV4-2 with TRBJ2-5; 8 nucleotides line up with TRBD2. The CDR3 is 16 residues long. Germline loops: CDR1 LGHNA, CDR2 YNFKEQ. The covered CDR3 bases are TGCGCCAGCAGCCAAGATGGGACTAGTGGGGGCGAGACC. This codes for CASSQDGTSGGET. The full-length CDR3 reads as CASSQDGTSGGETQYF.

Note on this clone: The CDR3 is cut off 3 residues early in the read; its end comes from the germline J gene. This chain links TRBV7-3 with TRBJ2-7; perhaps D is TRBD1 or TRBD2 (5 bases each). CDR3 length: 13 residues. Germline lookup yields CDR1 SGHTA and CDR2 FQGTGA. V was trimmed by 3 bases and J by 6 bases, leaving 12 bases between them. The CDR3 sequence is CASSLRGNGEQYF. The CDR3 DNA, read in part, is TGTGCCAGCAGCTTGAGGGGAAACGGCGAG.

The CDR3 loop is CSAGTYQETQYF. The CDR3 DNA, read in part, is TGCAGTGCCGGGACTTACCAAGAGACC. The chain joins TRBV20-1 to TRBJ2-5; TRBD2 is a possible D gene (6 bases). The read finishes 3 residues shy of the CDR3 end, and the germline J gene is used to complete it. V dropped 6 bases and J dropped 0 bases, with 8 bases sitting between them. Germline CDR1 reads DFQATT; CDR2 reads SNEGSKA (reference sequence). This CDR3 spans 12 amino acids.

As regards this clone: The sequence runs out 3 residues before the end of the CDR3; the remainder is reconstructed from the germline J gene. The chain uses TRBV19 and TRBJ1-2; D remains unclear. This CDR3 has 16 residues. CDR1 and CDR2 from the germline V gene are LNHDA and SQIVND (reference sequence). The CDR3 reads CASSIVLQSSYNDYTF. The part of the CDR3 DNA that was read is TGTGCCAGTAGTATAGTCCTACAGAGCTCCTACAATGAC.

Worth noting for this clone: Read sequence stops 3 residues before the CDR3 end, and the germline J gene provides the missing end. The chain recombines TRBV7-2 with TRBJ2-3; D is unresolved. CDR3 size: 14 residues. Germline CDR1 SGHTA, CDR2 FQGNSA. The CDR3 region is CASSLALERETQYF. The CDR3 DNA, read in part, is TGTGCCAGCAGCTTAGCCCTAGAACGAGAGACG.